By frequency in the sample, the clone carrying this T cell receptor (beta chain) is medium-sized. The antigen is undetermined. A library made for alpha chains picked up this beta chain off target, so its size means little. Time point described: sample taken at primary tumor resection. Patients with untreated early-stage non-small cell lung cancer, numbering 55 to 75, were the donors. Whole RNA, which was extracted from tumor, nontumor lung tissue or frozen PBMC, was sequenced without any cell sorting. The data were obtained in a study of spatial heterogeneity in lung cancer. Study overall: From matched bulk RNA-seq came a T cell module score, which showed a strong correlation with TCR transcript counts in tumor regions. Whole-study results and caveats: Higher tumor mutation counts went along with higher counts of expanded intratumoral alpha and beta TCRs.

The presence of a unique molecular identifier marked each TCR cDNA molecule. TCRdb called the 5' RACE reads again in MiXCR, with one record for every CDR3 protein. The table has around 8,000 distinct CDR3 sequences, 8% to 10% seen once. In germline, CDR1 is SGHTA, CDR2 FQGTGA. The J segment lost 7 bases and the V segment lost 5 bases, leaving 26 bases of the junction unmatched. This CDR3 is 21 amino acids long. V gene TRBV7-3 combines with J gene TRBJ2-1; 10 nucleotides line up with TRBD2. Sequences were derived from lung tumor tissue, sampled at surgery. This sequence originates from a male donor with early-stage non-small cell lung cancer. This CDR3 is CASSQGSGGRPLAGLWNEQFF. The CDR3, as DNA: TGTGCCAGCAGCCAGGGGAGCGGGGGAAGGCCACTAGCGGGACTGTGGAATGAGCAGTTCTTC.